This record concerns one TCR beta chain sequence. These data belong to a study of blood T cell repertoires in COVID-19. CDR3 length: 16 residues. The germline V gene encodes CDR1 KGHSH and CDR2 LQKENI. V shed 2 bases and J shed 1 base, with 15 bases lying between them. Only in-frame clones appear in the TCRdb table, and some are missing; sequencing was by immunoSEQ multiplex PCR. The table has under 90,000 clones, about 80% seen once. The source of this sequence is an elderly man with acute or convalescent COVID-19. Sequences were obtained from peripheral blood. This sequence joins TRBV18 and TRBJ2-7; possible D gene TRBD2, 6 bases. CDR3: CASSPGGNSLSYEQYF. CDR3 coding DNA: TGTGCCAGCTCACCAGGGGGGAACAGCCTATCCTACGAGCAGTACTTC.